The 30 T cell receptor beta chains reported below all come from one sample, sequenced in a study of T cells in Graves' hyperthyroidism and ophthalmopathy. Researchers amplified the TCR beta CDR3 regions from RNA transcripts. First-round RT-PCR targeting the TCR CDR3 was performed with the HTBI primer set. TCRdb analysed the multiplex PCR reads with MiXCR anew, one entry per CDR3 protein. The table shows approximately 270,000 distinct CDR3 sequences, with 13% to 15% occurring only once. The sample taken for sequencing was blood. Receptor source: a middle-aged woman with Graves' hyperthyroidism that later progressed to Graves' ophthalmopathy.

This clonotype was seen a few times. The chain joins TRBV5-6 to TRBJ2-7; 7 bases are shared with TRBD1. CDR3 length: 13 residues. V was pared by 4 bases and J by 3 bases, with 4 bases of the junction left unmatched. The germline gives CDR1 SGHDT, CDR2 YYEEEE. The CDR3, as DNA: TGTGCCAGCAGCCGCCGGGACAGCTACGAGCAGTACTTC. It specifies CASSRRDSYEQYF.

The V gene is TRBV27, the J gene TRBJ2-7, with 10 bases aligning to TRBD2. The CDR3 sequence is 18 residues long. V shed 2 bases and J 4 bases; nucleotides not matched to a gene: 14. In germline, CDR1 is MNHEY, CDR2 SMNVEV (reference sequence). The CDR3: CASSLMASGRSVWYEQYF. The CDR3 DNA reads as TGTGCCAGCAGTTTAATGGCTAGCGGGAGATCTGTGTGGTACGAGCAGTACTTC.

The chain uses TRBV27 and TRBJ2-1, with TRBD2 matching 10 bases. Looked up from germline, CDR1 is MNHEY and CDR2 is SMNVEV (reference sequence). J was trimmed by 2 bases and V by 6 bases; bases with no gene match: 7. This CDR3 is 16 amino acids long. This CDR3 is CASSQGLALTYNEQFF. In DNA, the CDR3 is TGTGCCAGCAGCCAGGGACTAGCGTTGACCTACAATGAGCAGTTCTTC.

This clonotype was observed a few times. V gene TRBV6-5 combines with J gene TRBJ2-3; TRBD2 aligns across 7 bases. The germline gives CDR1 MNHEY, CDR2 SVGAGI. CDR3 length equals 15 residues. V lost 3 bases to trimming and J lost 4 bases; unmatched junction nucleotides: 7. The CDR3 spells CASSYEAGVSDTQYF. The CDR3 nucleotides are TGTGCCAGCAGTTATGAGGCGGGAGTGTCAGATACGCAGTATTTT.

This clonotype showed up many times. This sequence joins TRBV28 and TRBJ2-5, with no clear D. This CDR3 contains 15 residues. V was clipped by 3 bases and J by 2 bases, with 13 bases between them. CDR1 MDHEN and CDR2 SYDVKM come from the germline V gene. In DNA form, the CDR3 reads TGTGCCAGCAGTTTGAGGATTGGAGCGCAAGAGACCCAGTACTTC. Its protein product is CASSLRIGAQETQYF.

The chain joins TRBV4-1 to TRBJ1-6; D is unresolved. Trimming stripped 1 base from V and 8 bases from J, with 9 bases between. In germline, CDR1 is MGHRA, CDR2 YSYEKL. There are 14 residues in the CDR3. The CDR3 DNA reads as TGCGCCAGCAGCCAAGCGGTGAGAGATTCACCCCTCCACTTT. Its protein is CASSQAVRDSPLHF.

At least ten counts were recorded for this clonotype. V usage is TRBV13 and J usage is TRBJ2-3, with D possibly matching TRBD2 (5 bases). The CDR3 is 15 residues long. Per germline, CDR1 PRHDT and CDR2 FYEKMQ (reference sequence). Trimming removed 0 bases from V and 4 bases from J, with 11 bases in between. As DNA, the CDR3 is TGTGCCAGCAGCTTAGGCGGGAAGGAGGCAGATACGCAGTATTTT. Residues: CASSLGGKEADTQYF.

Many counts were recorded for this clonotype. The CDR3 here is CAIMGGSQETQYF. The DNA of the CDR3 is TGTGCCATCATGGGGGGGTCCCAAGAGACCCAGTACTTC. The J gene is TRBJ2-5, the V gene TRBV10-3; 7 bases fit TRBD2. The CDR3 is 13 amino acids. V dropped 7 bases and J dropped 1; count of bases not matched to a gene: 3. Germline CDR1 and CDR2: ENHRY and SYGVKD.

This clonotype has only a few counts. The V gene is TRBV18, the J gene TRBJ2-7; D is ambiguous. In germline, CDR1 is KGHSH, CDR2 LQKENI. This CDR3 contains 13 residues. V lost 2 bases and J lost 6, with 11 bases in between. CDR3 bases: TGTGCCAGCTCACCATCCGGGTCCAGCGAGCAGTACTTC. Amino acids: CASSPSGSSEQYF.

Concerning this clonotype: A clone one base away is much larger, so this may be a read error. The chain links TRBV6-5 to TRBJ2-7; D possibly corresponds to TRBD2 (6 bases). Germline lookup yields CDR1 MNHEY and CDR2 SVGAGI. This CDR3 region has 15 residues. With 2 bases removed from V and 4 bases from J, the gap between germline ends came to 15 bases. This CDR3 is CASSYGGGLPYEQYV. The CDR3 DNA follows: TGTGCCAGCAGTTACGGTGGGGGACTTCCGTACGAGCAGTACGTC.

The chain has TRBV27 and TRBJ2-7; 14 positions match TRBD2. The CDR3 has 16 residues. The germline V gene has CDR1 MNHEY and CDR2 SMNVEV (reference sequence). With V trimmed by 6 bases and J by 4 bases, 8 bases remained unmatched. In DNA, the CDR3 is TGTGCCAGCAGAGCATCCGGGACTAGCGGGAGATACGAGCAGTACTTC. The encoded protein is CASRASGTSGRYEQYF.

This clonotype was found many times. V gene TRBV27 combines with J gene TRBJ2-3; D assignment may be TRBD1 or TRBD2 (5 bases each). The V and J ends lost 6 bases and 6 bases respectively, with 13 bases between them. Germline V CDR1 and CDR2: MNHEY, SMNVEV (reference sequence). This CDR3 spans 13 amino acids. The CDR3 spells CASSPLWGDTQYF. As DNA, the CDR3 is TGTGCCAGCAGCCCTCTCTGGGGGGATACGCAGTATTTT.

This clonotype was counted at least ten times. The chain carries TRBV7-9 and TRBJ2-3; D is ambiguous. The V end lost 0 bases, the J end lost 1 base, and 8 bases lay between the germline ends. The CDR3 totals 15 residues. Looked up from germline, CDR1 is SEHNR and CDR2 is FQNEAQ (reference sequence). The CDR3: CASSLAGVGTDTQYF. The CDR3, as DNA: TGTGCCAGCAGCTTAGCGGGCGTTGGCACAGATACGCAGTATTTT.

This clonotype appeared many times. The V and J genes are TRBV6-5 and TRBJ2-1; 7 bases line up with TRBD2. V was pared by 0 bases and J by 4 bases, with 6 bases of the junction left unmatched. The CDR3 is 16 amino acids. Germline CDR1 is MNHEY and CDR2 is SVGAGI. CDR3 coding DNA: TGTGCCAGCAGTTACTCGCTGCGGGAGCCGTACAATGAGCAGTTCTTC. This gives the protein CASSYSLREPYNEQFF.

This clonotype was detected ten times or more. This CDR3 is CASTSTASTDTQYF. CDR3 coding DNA: TGTGCCAGCACGTCGACAGCGAGCACAGATACGCAGTATTTT. The chain has TRBV28 and TRBJ2-3; TRBD1 is a possible D gene (5 bases). The CDR3 loop spans 14 amino acids. The V end lost 7 bases, the J end lost 0 bases, and 11 bases lay between the germline ends. Germline CDR1 reads MDHEN; CDR2 reads SYDVKM. Looking up the rest from reference TRBV28 and TRBJ2-3 gives the full variable domain: DVKVTQSSRYLVKRTGEKVFLECVQDMDHENMFWYRQDPGLGLRLIYFSYDVKMKEKGDIPEGYSVSREKKERFSLILESASTNQTSMYLCASTSTASTDTQYFGPGTRLTVL.

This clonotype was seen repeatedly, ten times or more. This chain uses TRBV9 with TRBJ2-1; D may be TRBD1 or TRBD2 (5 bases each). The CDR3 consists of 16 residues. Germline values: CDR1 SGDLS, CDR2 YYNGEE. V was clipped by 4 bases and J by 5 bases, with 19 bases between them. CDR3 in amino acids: CASSPQGPSVHNEQFF. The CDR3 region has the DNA TGTGCCAGCAGCCCCCAGGGACCAAGCGTACACAATGAGCAGTTCTTC.

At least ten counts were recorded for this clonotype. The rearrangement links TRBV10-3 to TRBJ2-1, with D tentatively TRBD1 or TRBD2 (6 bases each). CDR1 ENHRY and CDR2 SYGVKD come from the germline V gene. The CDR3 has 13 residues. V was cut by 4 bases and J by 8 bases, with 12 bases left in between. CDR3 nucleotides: TGTGCCATCAGTGTAGGGGGGCCCGATGAGCAGTTCTTC. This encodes CAISVGGPDEQFF.

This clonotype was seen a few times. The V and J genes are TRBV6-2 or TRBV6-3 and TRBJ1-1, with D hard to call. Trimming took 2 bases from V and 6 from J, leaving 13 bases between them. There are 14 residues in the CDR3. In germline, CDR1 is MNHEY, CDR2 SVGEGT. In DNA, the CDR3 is TGTGCCAGCAGTTACGGCCAATCGGGCTCTGAAGCTTTCTTT. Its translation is CASSYGQSGSEAFF.

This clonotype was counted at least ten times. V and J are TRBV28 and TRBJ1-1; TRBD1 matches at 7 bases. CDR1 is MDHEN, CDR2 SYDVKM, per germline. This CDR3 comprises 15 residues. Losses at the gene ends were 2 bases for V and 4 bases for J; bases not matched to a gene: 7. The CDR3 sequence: CASSLSPNRGTEAFF. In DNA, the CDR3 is TGTGCCAGCAGTTTAAGTCCAAACAGGGGCACTGAAGCTTTCTTT.

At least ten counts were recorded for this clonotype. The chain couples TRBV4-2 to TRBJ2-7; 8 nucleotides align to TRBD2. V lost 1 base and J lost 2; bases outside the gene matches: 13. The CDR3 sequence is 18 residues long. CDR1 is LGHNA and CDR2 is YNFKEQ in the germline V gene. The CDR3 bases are TGTGCCAGCAGCCAAGCCCCCTGGAAAGCGGGAGATCCCTACGAGCAGTACTTC. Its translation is CASSQAPWKAGDPYEQYF.

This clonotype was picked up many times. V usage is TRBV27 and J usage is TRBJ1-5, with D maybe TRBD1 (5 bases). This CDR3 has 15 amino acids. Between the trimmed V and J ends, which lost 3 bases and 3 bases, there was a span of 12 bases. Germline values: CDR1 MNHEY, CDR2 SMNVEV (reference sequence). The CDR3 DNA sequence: TGTGCCAGCAGTTTGTGGTGGGGACCCAATCAGCCCCAGCATTTT. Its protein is CASSLWWGPNQPQHF.

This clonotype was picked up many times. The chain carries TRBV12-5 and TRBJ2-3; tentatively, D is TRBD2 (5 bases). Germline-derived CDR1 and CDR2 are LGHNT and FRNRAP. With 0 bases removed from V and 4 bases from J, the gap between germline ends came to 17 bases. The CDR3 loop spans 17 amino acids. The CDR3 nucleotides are TGTGCTAGTGGTTTGGTACGTGGAGGCGGGTCCCCAGATACGCAGTATTTT. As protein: CASGLVRGGGSPDTQYF. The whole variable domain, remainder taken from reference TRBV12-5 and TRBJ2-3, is DARVTQTPRHKVTEMGQEVTMRCQPILGHNTVFWYRQTMMQGLELLAYFRNRAPLDDSGMPKDRFSAEMPDATLATLKIQPSEPRDSAVYFCASGLVRGGGSPDTQYFGPGTRLTVL.

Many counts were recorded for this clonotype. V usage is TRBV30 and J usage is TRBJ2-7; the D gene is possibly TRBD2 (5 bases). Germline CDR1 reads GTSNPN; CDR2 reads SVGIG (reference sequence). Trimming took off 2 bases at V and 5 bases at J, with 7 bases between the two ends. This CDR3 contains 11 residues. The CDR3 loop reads CAWSTGNEQYF. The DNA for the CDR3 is TGTGCCTGGAGTACGGGAAACGAGCAGTACTTC.

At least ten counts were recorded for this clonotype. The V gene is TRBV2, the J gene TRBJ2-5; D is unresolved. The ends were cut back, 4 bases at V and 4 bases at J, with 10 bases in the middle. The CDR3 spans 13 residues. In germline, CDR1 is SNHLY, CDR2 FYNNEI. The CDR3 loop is CASSVNARETQYF. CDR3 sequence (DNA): TGTGCCAGCAGTGTTAATGCCAGAGAGACCCAGTACTTC. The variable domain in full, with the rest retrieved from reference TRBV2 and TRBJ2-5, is EPEVTQTPSHQVTQMGQEVILRCVPISNHLYFYWYRQILGQKVEFLVSFYNNEISEKSEIFDDQFSVERPDGSNFTLKIRSTKLEDSAMYFCASSVNARETQYFGPGTRLLVL.

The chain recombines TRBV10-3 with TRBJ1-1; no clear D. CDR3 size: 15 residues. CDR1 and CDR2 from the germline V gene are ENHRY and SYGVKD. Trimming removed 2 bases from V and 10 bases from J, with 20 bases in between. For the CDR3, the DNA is TGTGCCATCAGTGAGGATGTCCCGGTACCTTTAGCAGCTTTCTTT. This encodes CAISEDVPVPLAAFF.

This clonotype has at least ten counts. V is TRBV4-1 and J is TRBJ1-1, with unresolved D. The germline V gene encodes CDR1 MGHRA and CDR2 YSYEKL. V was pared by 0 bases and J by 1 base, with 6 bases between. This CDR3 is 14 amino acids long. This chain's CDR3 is CASSQEGWNTEAFF. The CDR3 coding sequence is TGCGCCAGCAGCCAAGAAGGCTGGAACACTGAAGCTTTCTTT.

The chain's CDR3 is CASSETGPYNEQFF. CDR3 nucleotide sequence: TGTGCCAGCAGTGAGACAGGGCCCTACAATGAGCAGTTCTTC. The J gene is TRBJ2-1, the V gene TRBV2, with 7 bases identical to TRBD1. V was clipped by 3 bases and J by 2 bases; unmatched bases: 1. CDR3 length: 14 residues. Germline lookup yields CDR1 SNHLY and CDR2 FYNNEI.

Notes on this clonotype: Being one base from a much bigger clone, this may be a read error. The chain's CDR3 is CASDKRGVWDEQFF. In DNA, the CDR3 is TGTGCCAGCGACAAACGGGGGGTTTGGGATGAGCAGTTCTTC. The chain combines TRBV12-3 or TRBV12-4 with TRBJ2-1; TRBD2 agrees at 7 bases. Trimming removed 8 bases from V and 8 bases from J; junction bases left unmatched: 12. CDR3 size: 14 residues.

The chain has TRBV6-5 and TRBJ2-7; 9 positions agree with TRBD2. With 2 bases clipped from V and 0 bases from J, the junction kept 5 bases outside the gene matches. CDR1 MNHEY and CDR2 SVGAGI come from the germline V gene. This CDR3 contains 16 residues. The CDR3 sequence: CASSYVRGRDSYEQYF. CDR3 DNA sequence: TGTGCCAGCAGTTACGTCCGCGGGAGGGACTCCTACGAGCAGTACTTC.

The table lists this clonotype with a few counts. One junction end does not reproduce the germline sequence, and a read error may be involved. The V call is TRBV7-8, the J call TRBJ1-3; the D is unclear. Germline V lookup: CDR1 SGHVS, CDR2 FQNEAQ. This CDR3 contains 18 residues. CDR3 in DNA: TGTGCCAGCAGATTAGATGTCGGGCCCCGGCTCTCTGGAAACACCATATATTTT. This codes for CASRLDVGPRLSGNTIYF.